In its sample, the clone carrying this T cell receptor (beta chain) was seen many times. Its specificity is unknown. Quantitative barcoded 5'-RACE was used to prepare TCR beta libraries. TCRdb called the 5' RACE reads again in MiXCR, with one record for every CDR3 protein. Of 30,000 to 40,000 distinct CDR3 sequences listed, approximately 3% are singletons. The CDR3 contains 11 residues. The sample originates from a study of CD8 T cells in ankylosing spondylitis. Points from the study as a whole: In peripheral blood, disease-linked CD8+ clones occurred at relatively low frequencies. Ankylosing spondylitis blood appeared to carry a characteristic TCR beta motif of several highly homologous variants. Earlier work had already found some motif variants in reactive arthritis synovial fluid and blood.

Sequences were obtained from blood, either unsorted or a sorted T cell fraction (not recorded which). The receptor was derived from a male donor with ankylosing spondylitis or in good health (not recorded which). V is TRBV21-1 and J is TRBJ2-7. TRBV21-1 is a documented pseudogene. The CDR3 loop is CARTMGSEQYV. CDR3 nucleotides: TGTGCCAGGACCATGGGAAGCGAGCAGTACGTC.